This TCR beta chain was sequenced in a study of T-cell memory formation after mild COVID-19. The junction had 2 bases not matched to a gene; V was cut back by 6 bases and J by 7 bases. This CDR3 region has 12 residues. TCRdb re-analysed the 5' RACE reads in MiXCR, keeping a single row per CDR3 protein. The sample lists approximately 350,000 distinct CDR3 sequences; 28% were seen once. In this sample, this clonotype turned up a few times. The specimen was PBMCs or a T cell subset sorted from them (not recorded which). The sequence came from an adult woman who had mild COVID-19 (a few samples of this study predate the infection). Cell type and time point are not known. The chain carries TRBV12-3 or TRBV12-4 and TRBJ1-5; 8 bases line up with TRBD1. The CDR3 sequence is CASRTGAQPQHF. Here the CDR3 DNA reads TGTGCCAGCAGGACAGGGGCCCAGCCCCAGCATTTT.